The 23 T cell receptor beta chains listed next were all sequenced from one sample in a study of technical replicates of blood from a few donors. The protocol was immunoSEQ multiplex PCR, while the TCRdb copy is restricted to in-frame clones and leaves out a portion. The sample consists of approximately 50,000 clones, 85% to 95% of them appearing once. The sequenced sample consisted of T cells isolated from PBMCs. The receptors stem from a human donor in good health.

The genes are TRBV5-1 and TRBJ2-7; TRBD2 aligns across 13 bases. Unmatched junction bases numbered 11, after V lost 5 bases and J lost 3 bases. Germline V gene data show CDR1 as SGHRS and CDR2 as YFSETQ. This CDR3 is built from 17 residues. The CDR3 nucleotides read TGCGCCAGCAGGGCAGGACTAGCGGGAGTGACGGGCTACGAGCAGTACTTC. It is translated as CASRAGLAGVTGYEQYF.

The rearrangement uses TRBV7-9 and TRBJ1-1; 7 bases are shared with TRBD1. Germline lookup yields CDR1 SEHNR and CDR2 FQNEAQ (reference sequence). V lost 6 bases and J lost 3; bases outside the gene matches: 4. The CDR3 spans 13 residues. The CDR3 spells CASRPTGDTEAFF. CDR3 DNA: TGTGCCAGCAGACCCACAGGGGACACTGAAGCTTTCTTT.

V is TRBV7-6 and J is TRBJ2-2; 8 bases map to TRBD2. Unmatched junction bases numbered 13, after V lost 5 bases and J lost 2 bases. The CDR3 consists of 18 residues. Germline lookup yields CDR1 SGHVS and CDR2 FNYEAQ. This CDR3 reads CASSPVAGGRPNTGELFF. The CDR3 nucleotides read TGTGCCAGCAGCCCCGTTGCTGGCGGGAGGCCTAACACCGGGGAGCTGTTTTTT.

The chain is built from TRBV5-1 and TRBJ1-2; no definite D call. Germline assignment: CDR1 SGHRS and CDR2 YFSETQ. Trimming cost V 3 bases and J 3 bases, with 12 bases left between them. The CDR3 consists of 14 residues. Here the CDR3 DNA reads TGCGCCAGCAGCTCGGGGAGTTGGGACTATGGCTACACCTTC. It yields the protein CASSSGSWDYGYTF.

The rearrangement links TRBV5-4 to TRBJ2-5, with TRBD2 matching over 10 bases. V lost 0 bases and J lost 9; bases outside the gene matches: 5. Germline V gene sequence: CDR1 SGHNT, CDR2 YYREEE (reference sequence). The CDR3 loop spans 14 amino acids. For the CDR3, the DNA is TGTGCCAGCAGCTTGGTTACTAGCGGGGTTTCCCAGTACTTC. It encodes CASSLVTSGVSQYF.

The rearrangement joins TRBV10-3 to TRBJ1-1; D is possibly TRBD1 (5 bases). Trimming removed 4 bases from V and 2 bases from J, with 23 bases in between. Germline assignment: CDR1 ENHRY and CDR2 SYGVKD. CDR3 length: 18 amino acids. The CDR3: CAISVSPETEEKNTEAFF. The CDR3 nucleotides are TGTGCCATCAGTGTCTCTCCTGAGACAGAAGAAAAAAACACTGAAGCTTTCTTT.

This chain links TRBV6-5 with TRBJ2-5, with D tentatively TRBD2 (6 bases). Trimming removed 5 bases from V and 5 bases from J, with 12 bases in between. The CDR3 contains 13 residues. CDR1 is MNHEY and CDR2 is SVGAGI in the germline V gene. The CDR3, as DNA: TGTGCCAGCAGTCTCGCGGGAATGGAGACCCAGTACTTC. Translation: CASSLAGMETQYF.

The chain carries TRBV9 and TRBJ2-7; 9 bases fit TRBD1. J gave up 7 bases and V 3 bases, and 11 bases lay outside the gene matches. The CDR3 loop spans 15 amino acids. Germline assignment: CDR1 SGDLS and CDR2 YYNGEE. The CDR3 bases are TGTGCCAGCAGCGGCACCGGGACAGGGCCTCGTGAGCAGTACTTC. This sequence encodes CASSGTGTGPREQYF.

The J gene is TRBJ2-5, the V gene TRBV5-1, with D unresolved. The CDR3 has 11 residues. Germline lookup yields CDR1 SGHRS and CDR2 YFSETQ. V dropped 5 bases and J dropped 2 bases, with 4 bases sitting between them. CDR3: CASRRQETQYF. The CDR3 DNA sequence: TGCGCCAGCAGACGGCAAGAGACCCAGTACTTC.

This clone is a singleton in its sample. The V gene is TRBV7-8, the J gene TRBJ1-2; D is possibly TRBD1 (5 bases). CDR1 is SGHVS, CDR2 FQNEAQ, per germline. The CDR3 spans 16 residues. V lost 4 bases, J lost 4 bases, and 19 bases lay in between. Here the CDR3 reads CASSSTLGAVPYGYTF. As DNA, the CDR3 is TGTGCCAGCAGCTCGACTCTAGGGGCAGTCCCCTATGGCTACACCTTC.

This chain connects TRBV11-1 to TRBJ2-1; 11 bases line up with TRBD2. Trimming removed 4 bases from V and 9 bases from J; junction bases left unmatched: 8. The CDR3 runs to 15 residues. From germline, CDR1 is SGHAT and CDR2 FQDESV (reference sequence). CDR3 region: CASSSLAGGGGEQFF. In DNA form, the CDR3 reads TGTGCCAGCAGCTCCCTAGCGGGAGGAGGAGGTGAGCAGTTCTTC.

The CDR3 protein is CASSSTSQLAGVRDEQFF. The CDR3 nucleotides are TGTGCCAGCAGCTCGACCTCCCAGCTAGCGGGAGTCCGGGATGAGCAGTTCTTC. The rearrangement uses TRBV7-6 and TRBJ2-1, with 10 bases identical to TRBD2. The CDR3 has 18 residues. CDR1 and CDR2 from the germline V gene are SGHVS and FNYEAQ. The V gene end was trimmed by 4 bases and the J gene end by 8 bases; junction bases not matched to a gene: 17.

This clone has a single count. The rearrangement joins TRBV5-6 to TRBJ2-1, with TRBD2 matching 10 bases. The V gene end was trimmed by 0 bases and the J gene end by 6 bases; junction bases not matched to a gene: 6. Germline CDR1 and CDR2: SGHDT and YYEEEE. The CDR3 is 16 residues long. CDR3 loop: CASSLGLSGGANEQFF. Here the CDR3 DNA reads TGTGCCAGCAGCTTGGGTCTGAGCGGGGGGGCCAATGAGCAGTTCTTC.

V and J are TRBV28 and TRBJ2-5, with 11 bases that match TRBD2. The CDR3 has 15 residues. V shed 5 bases, J shed 5 bases, and the junction held 7 bases outside the gene matches. CDR1 MDHEN and CDR2 SYDVKM come from the germline V gene. CDR3 DNA sequence: TGTGCCAGCAGTGCCTGGGTAGCGGGAGGGGAGACCCAGTACTTC. This codes for CASSAWVAGGETQYF. Based on the CDR3 plus reference TRBV28 and TRBJ2-5, the full variable domain is DVKVTQSSRYLVKRTGEKVFLECVQDMDHENMFWYRQDPGLGLRLIYFSYDVKMKEKGDIPEGYSVSREKKERFSLILESASTNQTSMYLCASSAWVAGGETQYFGPGTRLLVL.

The gene calls are TRBV5-1 and TRBJ1-1, with D possibly TRBD1 on 6 matching bases. The CDR3 is made up of 15 amino acids. CDR1 and CDR2 from the germline V gene are SGHRS and YFSETQ. V dropped 9 bases and J dropped 1 base, with 19 bases sitting between them. CDR3 amino acids: CATAVGADKNTEAFF. In DNA form, the CDR3 reads TGCGCCACCGCGGTGGGGGCGGATAAGAACACTGAAGCTTTCTTT. Filled out from reference TRBV5-1 and TRBJ1-1, the complete variable domain reads KAGVTQTPRYLIKTRGQQVTLSCSPISGHRSVSWYQQTPGQGLQFLFEYFSETQRNKGNFPGRFSGRQFSNSRSEMNVSTLELGDSALYLCATAVGADKNTEAFFGQGTRLTVV.

V gene TRBV11-1 combines with J gene TRBJ1-4, with 9 bases matching TRBD1. CDR1 and CDR2 (germline): SGHAT, FQDESV (reference sequence). Unmatched junction bases numbered 5, after V lost 5 bases and J lost 7 bases. CDR3 length equals 14 residues. This CDR3 reads CASSAGQGGEKLFF. The CDR3 nucleotides are TGTGCCAGCAGCGCGGGACAGGGTGGTGAAAAACTGTTTTTT.

The chain uses TRBV5-1 and TRBJ2-5; 15 bases map to TRBD2. Germline CDR1 is SGHRS and CDR2 is YFSETQ. V trimming: 0 bases; J trimming: 4 bases; junction bases outside the gene matches: 4. The CDR3 length is 17 residues. The CDR3 region is CASSLGTSGGAPETQYF. CDR3 nucleotides: TGCGCCAGCAGCTTGGGGACTAGCGGGGGGGCCCCAGAGACCCAGTACTTC.

The chain links TRBV7-9 to TRBJ1-6; D not certain. CDR1 and CDR2 from the germline V gene are SEHNR and FQNEAQ (reference sequence). V was pared by 5 bases and J by 5 bases, with 10 bases between. This CDR3 contains 14 residues. In nucleotides, the CDR3 is TGTGCCAGCAGCCCCACCAGTCATAATTCACCCCTCCACTTT. Protein: CASSPTSHNSPLHF. Together with reference TRBV7-9 and TRBJ1-6, the CDR3 gives the full variable domain: DTGVSQNPRHKITKRGQNVTFRCDPISEHNRLYWYRQTLGQGPEFLTYFQNEAQLEKSRLLSDRFSAERPKGSFSTLEIQRTEQGDSAMYLCASSPTSHNSPLHFGNGTRLTVT.

The chain carries TRBV7-9 and TRBJ2-7; the match to TRBD1 covers 10 bases. This CDR3 comprises 16 residues. Trimming at V came to 4 bases and at J to 4 bases, leaving 10 bases not matched to a gene. CDR1 is SEHNR and CDR2 is FQNEAQ in the germline V gene (reference sequence). The CDR3 protein is CASSYLGQGLPYEQYF. The DNA of the CDR3 is TGTGCCAGCAGCTATTTGGGACAGGGGTTGCCATACGAGCAGTACTTC.

The rearrangement links TRBV7-9 to TRBJ2-5; D might be TRBD1 (6 bases). V was cut by 5 bases and J by 0 bases, with 10 bases left in between. From germline, CDR1 is SEHNR and CDR2 FQNEAQ (reference sequence). This CDR3 has 14 amino acids. Written as DNA, the CDR3 is TGTGCCAGCAGCCCGGGACAAAACCAAGAGACCCAGTACTTC. Translating it yields CASSPGQNQETQYF.

The genes are TRBV14 and TRBJ2-7; 9 bases are shared with TRBD1. Germline V gene data show CDR1 as SGHDN and CDR2 as FVKESK. The CDR3 runs 17 residues. V shed 3 bases, J shed 3 bases, and the junction held 12 bases outside the gene matches. CDR3 DNA: TGTGCCAGCAGCCATTTCCCGGGGACAGGGTTAGGCTACGAGCAGTACTTC. It yields the protein CASSHFPGTGLGYEQYF.

This chain uses TRBV28 with TRBJ1-2; D is uncertain. This CDR3 region has 11 residues. Trimming left V 2 bases short and J 8 bases short, with 6 bases between. CDR1 and CDR2 from the germline V gene are MDHEN and SYDVKM. CDR3 protein: CASSLGGGYTF. In DNA form, the CDR3 reads TGTGCCAGCAGTTTAGGCGGCGGCTACACCTTC.

The genes are TRBV5-1 and TRBJ2-2; maybe TRBD2 (6 bases). CDR1 is SGHRS and CDR2 is YFSETQ in the germline V gene. The CDR3 sequence is 15 residues long. Trimming cost V 1 base and J 6 bases, with 13 bases left between them. The chain's CDR3 is CASSLLLGGAGELFF. The CDR3 coding sequence is TGCGCCAGCAGCTTGTTACTAGGCGGGGCCGGGGAGCTGTTTTTT.